This T cell receptor beta chain was identified during a study of shared clonotypes between healthy human individuals. A remark on this clone: Its antigen is unidentified.

The V end lost 6 bases, the J end lost 3 bases, and 5 bases lay between the germline ends. Germline V gene sequence: CDR1 MDHEN, CDR2 SYDVKM. The CDR3 is made up of 11 amino acids. The test was conducted at deep level. The table came from immunoSEQ multiplex PCR; TCRdb's copy has only in-frame clones and leaves some out. The profile shows over a million clones, around 97% of them singletons. General study results and limits: Among non-shared clonotypes, generation probabilities were lower than among those shared by all four donors.

This TCR derives from a man aged 25 to 45 in good health. The sample was naive CD4+ T cells sorted from blood. The sample's subset: CD45RA+ positively selected. The chain joins TRBV28 to TRBJ2-5; D unclear. The CDR3 nucleotides read TGTGCCAGCAGAACGAAAGAGACCCAGTACTTC. Amino acids: CASRTKETQYF.